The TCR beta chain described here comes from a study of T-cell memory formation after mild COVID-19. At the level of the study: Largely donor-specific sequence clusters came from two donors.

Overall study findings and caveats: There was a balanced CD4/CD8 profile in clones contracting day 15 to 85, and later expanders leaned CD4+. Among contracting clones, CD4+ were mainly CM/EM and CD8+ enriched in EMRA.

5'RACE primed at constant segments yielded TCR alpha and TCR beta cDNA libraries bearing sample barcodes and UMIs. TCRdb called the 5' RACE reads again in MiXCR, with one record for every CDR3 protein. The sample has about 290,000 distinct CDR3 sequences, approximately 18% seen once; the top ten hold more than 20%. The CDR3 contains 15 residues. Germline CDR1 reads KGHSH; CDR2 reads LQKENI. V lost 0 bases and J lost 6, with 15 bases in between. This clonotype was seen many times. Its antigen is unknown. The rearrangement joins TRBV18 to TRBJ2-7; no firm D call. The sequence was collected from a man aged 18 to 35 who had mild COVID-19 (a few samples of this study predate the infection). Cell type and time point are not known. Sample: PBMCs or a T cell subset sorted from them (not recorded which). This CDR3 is CASSPPADRVAEQYF. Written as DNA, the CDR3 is TGTGCCAGCTCACCACCGGCAGATAGGGTCGCCGAGCAGTACTTC. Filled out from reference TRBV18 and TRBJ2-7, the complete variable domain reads NAGVMQNPRHLVRRRGQEARLRCSPMKGHSHVYWYRQLPEEGLKFMVYLQKENIIDESGMPKERFSAEFPKEGPSILRIQQVVRGDSAAYFCASSPPADRVAEQYFGPGTRLTVT.